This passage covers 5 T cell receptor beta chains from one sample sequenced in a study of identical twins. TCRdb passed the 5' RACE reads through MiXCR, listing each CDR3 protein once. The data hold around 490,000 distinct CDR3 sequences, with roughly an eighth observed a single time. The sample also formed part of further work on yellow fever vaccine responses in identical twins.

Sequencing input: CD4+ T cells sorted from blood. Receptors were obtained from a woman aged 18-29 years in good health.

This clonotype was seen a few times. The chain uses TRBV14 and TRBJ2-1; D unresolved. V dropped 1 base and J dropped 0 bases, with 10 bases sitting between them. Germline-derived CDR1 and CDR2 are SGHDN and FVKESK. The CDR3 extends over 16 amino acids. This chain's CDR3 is CASSQVFEASYNEQFF. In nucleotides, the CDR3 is TGTGCCAGCAGCCAAGTTTTCGAGGCCTCCTACAATGAGCAGTTCTTC.

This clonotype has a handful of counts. The CDR3 reads CASRIQGTYEQYF. For the CDR3, the DNA is TGTGCCAGCAGAATACAGGGGACCTACGAGCAGTACTTC. The rearrangement joins TRBV27 to TRBJ2-7, with 7 bases identical to TRBD1. The V gene end was trimmed by 6 bases and the J gene end by 2 bases; junction bases not matched to a gene: 4. The CDR3 is made up of 13 amino acids. Germline V gives CDR1 MNHEY, CDR2 SMNVEV (reference sequence).

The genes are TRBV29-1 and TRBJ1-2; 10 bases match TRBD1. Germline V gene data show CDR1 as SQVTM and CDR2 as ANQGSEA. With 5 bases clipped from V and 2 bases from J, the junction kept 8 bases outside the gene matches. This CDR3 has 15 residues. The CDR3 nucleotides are TGCAGCGTTTGGGGGGGACAGGGGACCAACTATGGCTACACCTTC. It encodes CSVWGGQGTNYGYTF.

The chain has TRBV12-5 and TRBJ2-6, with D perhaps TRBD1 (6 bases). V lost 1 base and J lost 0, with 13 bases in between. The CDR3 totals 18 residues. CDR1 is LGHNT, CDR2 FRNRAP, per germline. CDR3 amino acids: CASGLGDKDRSGANVLTF. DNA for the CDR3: TGTGCTAGTGGTTTGGGGGACAAGGATCGCTCTGGGGCCAACGTCCTGACTTTC.

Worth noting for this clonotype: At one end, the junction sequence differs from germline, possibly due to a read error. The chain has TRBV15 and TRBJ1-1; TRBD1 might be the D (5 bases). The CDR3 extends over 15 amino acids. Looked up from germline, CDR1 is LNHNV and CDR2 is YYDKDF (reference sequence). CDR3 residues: CATGRERGRNTEAFF. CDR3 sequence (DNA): TGTGCCACCGGCAGAGAGCGGGGGAGGAACACTGAAGCTTTCTTT.